The present entry profiles one TCR beta chain with its context. Its antigen is undetermined. The same CDR3 also results from other DNA sequences found in this sample. The record originates from a study of shared clonotypes between healthy human individuals. Study-wide points: Collection of samples was limited to blood; tissue repertoires likely differ.

V lost 6 bases, J lost 2 bases, and 2 bases stayed unmatched. Germline V gives CDR1 MNHEY, CDR2 SVGAGI. The CDR3 is 14 residues long. Measured with immunoSEQ multiplex PCR; TCRdb has only the in-frame clones, and not every one. The repertoire includes roughly 2,300,000 clones, 80% to 95% of them detected once, and 0.37% sits in the top ten. J is TRBJ2-7 and V is TRBV6-5; 12 bases line up with TRBD2. This TCR was sampled from a young man in good health. Some clones in this sample may be carry-over from other donors' samples. The specimen sequenced was naive CD4+ T cells from PBMCs. As for subset: CD45RA+ positively selected. The CDR3 sequence is CASSRLAGAYEQYF. The DNA of the CDR3 is TGTGCCAGCAGCCGACTAGCGGGAGCCTACGAGCAGTACTTC.